This TCR beta chain comes out of a study of T cell responses to AZD1222 COVID-19 vaccine. Notes on the study in general: Vaccine-associated CD4 TCRs spanned spike, dominant at 160-218 and 743-854. It was only a handful of AZD1222 recipients who were seropositive at baseline.

As for this clone: What it binds is not known.

Germline CDR1 and CDR2: SEHNR and FQNEAQ (reference sequence). The V end was cut by 1 base, the J end by 1 base, with 7 bases between. This CDR3 contains 15 residues. Pooled in the analysis were second doses at about 4 or about 12 weeks. TCRdb's copy holds only in-frame clones and misses some; the assay was immunoSEQ multiplex PCR. The sample holds some 150,000 clones; roughly 90% are singletons and the top ten take 3% to 4%. The receptor was isolated from an adult who received the AZD1222 COVID-19 vaccine. V gene TRBV7-9 combines with J gene TRBJ1-4, with D unresolved. The input for sequencing was peripheral blood, taken 28 days after the second AZD1222 dose. CDR3 residues: CASSLVRGTNEKLFF. The CDR3, as DNA: TGTGCCAGCAGCTTAGTGCGGGGAACTAATGAAAAACTGTTTTTT.